The clone carrying this T cell receptor (beta chain) was picked up a small number of times. Antigen: not known. BIOMED2 TRB-A/B primer pools were used in multiplex TRB PCR. TCRdb used MiXCR to reprocess the multiplex PCR reads, holding one entry per CDR3 protein. The sample includes thousands of distinct CDR3 sequences, about 29% of them seen just once. These data belong to a study of T and B cells in COVID-19 patients. About the study: Peripheral blood came from COVID-19 patients with active infection or after recovery. Critical illness requiring mechanical ventilation or extracorporeal membrane oxygenation affected about 60% of the 20 active-infection patients.

The CDR3 spans 15 residues. The J segment lost 6 bases and the V segment lost 4 bases, leaving 3 bases of the junction unmatched. The germline V gene encodes CDR1 MGHRA and CDR2 YSYEKL. Study-wide findings and caveats: The recovered cohort had 2,300 or so exclusive TCR clusters, including approximately 31 low generation probability clusters. Patients with COVID-19 reportedly showed strongly skewed T cell receptor beta variable and joining gene usage.

Blood genomic DNA input for TRB amplification was about 250-550 ng. Source material: blood. This sequence joins TRBV4-1 and TRBJ2-1; 13 bases map to TRBD2. The clonotype was recovered from a human donor with active COVID-19. The CDR3 bases are TGCGCCAGCAGCCCACTAGCGGGAGGGACCAATGAGCAGTTCTTC. This encodes CASSPLAGGTNEQFF.